These 27 T cell receptor beta chains were sequenced from one sample in a study of T cell responses to AZD1222 COVID-19 vaccine. Data came from immunoSEQ multiplex PCR; TCRdb stores just in-frame clones and leaves some out. This table holds about 160,000 clones, roughly 90% found once. The sequences come from peripheral blood, collected on day 0 of AZD1222 vaccination. Source of these receptors: an adult in good health.

As for this clone: The germline gene is not matched at one end of the junction; a read error may be the cause. J is TRBJ2-6 and V is TRBV12-3 or TRBV12-4; D is possibly TRBD1 (5 bases). This CDR3 is built from 13 residues. Here the CDR3 DNA reads TGTGCCTGCAGGGTCTCGGGGGCCAACGTCCTGACTTTC. It specifies CACRVSGANVLTF.

The rearrangement joins TRBV11-2 to TRBJ1-5; no clear D. This CDR3 contains 13 residues. The V gene lost 5 bases and the J gene lost 9 bases, with 14 bases spanning the gap. Looked up from germline, CDR1 is SGHAT and CDR2 is FQNNGV. CDR3 coding DNA: TGTGCCAGCAGCACGGATCTCCTAGGGCCCCAGCATTTT. This codes for CASSTDLLGPQHF.

V and J are TRBV28 and TRBJ1-2, with a tentative D call TRBD1 (6 bases). Trimming took 1 base from V and 8 from J, leaving 8 bases between them. The CDR3 contains 12 residues. The germline gives CDR1 MDHEN, CDR2 SYDVKM. The CDR3 nucleotides read TGTGCCAGCAGTTTATCAGGGGTGGGCTACACCTTC. It is translated as CASSLSGVGYTF.

The gene calls are TRBV7-6 and TRBJ2-5; a possible D gene is TRBD2 (6 bases). Trimming cost V 5 bases and J 2 bases, with 15 bases left between them. The CDR3 spans 15 residues. From germline, CDR1 is SGHVS and CDR2 FNYEAQ. The CDR3 spells CASSPYLGSQETQYF. DNA of the CDR3: TGTGCCAGCAGCCCATACCTCGGGAGTCAAGAGACCCAGTACTTC. The entire variable domain, with the rest obtained from reference TRBV7-6 and TRBJ2-5, is as follows: GAGVSQSPRYKVTKRGQDVALRCDPISGHVSLYWYRQALGQGPEFLTYFNYEAQQDKSGLPNDRFSAERPEGSISTLTIQRTEQRDSAMYRCASSPYLGSQETQYFGPGTRLLVL.

The chain recombines TRBV6-5 with TRBJ1-3; unclear D gene. The CDR3 has 12 amino acids. The V and J ends lost 11 bases and 2 bases respectively, with 10 bases between them. Germline-derived CDR1 and CDR2 are MNHEY and SVGAGI. CDR3 in DNA: TGTGCCGGATCAGGACCTGGAAACACCATATATTTT. The encoded protein is CAGSGPGNTIYF.

This clone was observed once. The J gene is TRBJ2-5, the V gene TRBV6-5; the D gene is possibly TRBD1 (6 bases). V was trimmed by 4 bases and J by 6 bases, leaving 15 bases between them. Germline values: CDR1 MNHEY, CDR2 SVGAGI. The CDR3 runs 14 residues. CDR3 nucleotides: TGTGCCAGCAGTTTCGACACAGGGTACCAGACCCAGTACTTC. Its translation: CASSFDTGYQTQYF.

The chain combines TRBV3-1 (or the pseudogene TRBV3-2) with TRBJ1-5; maybe TRBD1 (5 bases). The CDR3 loop spans 16 amino acids. Trimming left V 1 base short and J 2 bases short, with 12 bases between. CDR1 and CDR2 (germline): LGHDT, YNNKEL (reference sequence). For the CDR3, the DNA is TGTGCCAGCAGCCAAGGAAAGGGGAGACGCAATCAGCCCCAGCATTTT. Translated: CASSQGKGRRNQPQHF.

The chain combines TRBV6-5 with TRBJ2-3, with D perhaps assigned TRBD1 or TRBD2 (5 bases each). CDR1 and CDR2 from the germline V gene are MNHEY and SVGAGI. The CDR3 is 13 amino acids. Trimming left V 9 bases short and J 0 bases short, with 10 bases between. In nucleotides, the CDR3 is TGTGCCAGTCGAGGGGTTAGCACAGATACGCAGTATTTT. Protein product: CASRGVSTDTQYF.

The rearrangement links TRBV10-3 to TRBJ1-4; 9 nucleotides line up with TRBD1. After removal of 4 bases from V and 2 bases from J, the junction contained 2 bases not matched to a gene. CDR1 and CDR2 from the germline V gene are ENHRY and SYGVKD. The CDR3 totals 15 residues. The CDR3 DNA reads as TGTGCCATCAGTGTAGACAGGGGGACTAATGAAAAACTGTTTTTT. Translation: CAISVDRGTNEKLFF.

This chain joins TRBV6-5 and TRBJ1-2, with D possibly TRBD1 on 5 matching bases. CDR1 is MNHEY, CDR2 SVGAGI, per germline. The CDR3 is made up of 15 amino acids. Trimming took off 6 bases at V and 1 base at J, with 15 bases between the two ends. The CDR3 protein is CASSPDSRSNYGYTF. The CDR3 DNA follows: TGTGCCAGCAGCCCAGACAGTCGAAGTAACTATGGCTACACCTTC.

This CDR3 reads CSASKGAVSNQPQHF. In DNA form, the CDR3 reads TGCAGTGCTAGTAAGGGCGCGGTTAGCAATCAGCCCCAGCATTTT. The chain is built from TRBV20-1 and TRBJ1-5; no clear D. The ends were cut back, 3 bases at V and 0 bases at J, with 12 bases in the middle. The CDR3 spans 15 residues. Germline CDR1 DFQATT, CDR2 SNEGSKA (reference sequence).

The chain couples TRBV6-6 to TRBJ2-7; TRBD1 is a possible D gene (6 bases). The CDR3 spans 14 residues. V was shortened by 8 bases and J by 0 bases, with 14 bases between the two germline ends. Germline-derived CDR1 and CDR2 are MNHNY and SVGAGI (reference sequence). The DNA for the CDR3 is TGTGCCAGCGGGACACAGGGCAGCTCCTACGAGCAGTACTTC. This sequence encodes CASGTQGSSYEQYF.

The chain joins TRBV19 to TRBJ2-7, with D tentatively TRBD1 or TRBD2 (5 bases each). Germline loops: CDR1 LNHDA, CDR2 SQIVND (reference sequence). With 5 bases removed from V and 1 base from J, the gap between germline ends came to 6 bases. The CDR3 sequence is 12 residues long. CDR3 nucleotide sequence: TGTGCCAGTAGTGAGGGGTCCTACGAGCAGTACTTC. Translated, it gives CASSEGSYEQYF.

V is TRBV11-2 and J is TRBJ2-2; D is unclear. With 0 bases removed from V and 5 bases from J, the gap between germline ends came to 7 bases. There are 14 residues in the CDR3. From germline, CDR1 is SGHAT and CDR2 FQNNGV. This chain's CDR3 is CASSLDSPTGELFF. CDR3 in DNA: TGTGCCAGCAGCTTAGATTCCCCAACCGGGGAGCTGTTTTTT.

The gene calls are TRBV19 and TRBJ1-3, with D possibly matching TRBD1 (5 bases). Deletions cut 7 bases from V and 3 bases from J, with 13 bases between. Per germline, CDR1 LNHDA and CDR2 SQIVND (reference sequence). CDR3 size: 14 residues. The CDR3 loop is CASTSLGRGNTIYF. The CDR3 nucleotides are TGTGCCAGTACCTCTTTGGGACGTGGAAACACCATATATTTT.

This sequence joins TRBV5-6 and TRBJ1-1, with D tentatively TRBD1 (5 bases). V was clipped by 6 bases and J by 6 bases, with 18 bases between them. The germline V gene encodes CDR1 SGHDT and CDR2 YYEEEE. This CDR3 is built from 14 residues. CDR3 sequence: CASTRSGGTSEAFF. CDR3 sequence (DNA): TGTGCCAGCACCCGATCCGGGGGAACGTCTGAAGCTTTCTTT.

In nucleotides, the CDR3 is TGTGCCAGCAGTTTAAGTTATGGGACACTCACCTACGAGCAGTACTTC. Translating gives CASSLSYGTLTYEQYF. The rearrangement joins TRBV27 to TRBJ2-7, with a weak D call TRBD1 (6 bases). Looked up from germline, CDR1 is MNHEY and CDR2 is SMNVEV (reference sequence). The CDR3 has 16 amino acids. The V and J ends lost 2 bases and 2 bases respectively, with 16 bases between them.

The J gene is TRBJ2-7, the V gene TRBV20-1; unclear D gene. The germline CDR1 and CDR2 sequences are DFQATT and SNEGSKA (reference sequence). The CDR3 totals 11 residues. V was pared by 5 bases and J by 2 bases, with 7 bases between. CDR3 nucleotides: TGCAGTGCTCCCGGACCCTACGAGCAGTACTTC. Translation: CSAPGPYEQYF.

The genes are TRBV21-1 and TRBJ1-2; the listed D gene, TRBD1, was not tested against the DNA. TRBV21-1 constitutes a pseudogene. The CDR3 is 16 amino acids. The CDR3 DNA reads TGTGCCAGCAGCAAAGCCCCGCAGGGGGCGAGCTATGGCTACACCTTC. It specifies CASSKAPQGASYGYTF.

This chain uses TRBV7-9 with TRBJ2-7; unclear D gene. The V end lost 4 bases, the J end lost 7 bases, and 20 bases lay between the germline ends. CDR1 and CDR2 from the germline V gene are SEHNR and FQNEAQ (reference sequence). The CDR3 is 15 amino acids. The CDR3 DNA reads TGTGCCAGCAGCTCAAGACCCGACGGCACTGGGGAGCAGTACTTC. It encodes CASSSRPDGTGEQYF.

In this sample, this clone turned up once. This chain joins TRBV30 and TRBJ2-5; D is perhaps TRBD2 (5 bases). The V end lost 0 bases, the J end lost 1 base, and 9 bases lay between the germline ends. The CDR3 is 14 residues long. Germline V gene lookup returns CDR1 GTSNPN and CDR2 SVGIG (reference sequence). CDR3: CAWSVGRGQETQYF. CDR3 nucleotides: TGTGCCTGGAGTGTTGGACGGGGCCAAGAGACCCAGTACTTC.

The chain carries TRBV21-1 and TRBJ1-6; TRBD1, the table's D call, was not compared with the DNA. TRBV21-1 is a recognized pseudogene. This CDR3 spans 19 amino acids. In DNA, the CDR3 is TGTGCCAGCAGCAAAAAGGCTTTTTTTGGACAGGGTGGCAATTCACCCCTCCACTTT. Translating gives CASSKKAFFGQGGNSPLHF.

This rearrangement joins TRBV27 to TRBJ2-1; TRBD1 agrees at 9 bases. J lost 12 bases, V lost 5 bases, and 11 bases had no gene match. Germline values: CDR1 MNHEY, CDR2 SMNVEV (reference sequence). The CDR3 totals 14 residues. CDR3 residues: CASSPQGAERGQFF. The CDR3 nucleotides are TGTGCCAGCAGTCCACAGGGGGCGGAGAGGGGGCAGTTCTTC.

This clone was detected only a few times. CDR3 in amino acids: CATSRSTYRSRDGYTF. The CDR3 DNA reads TGTGCCACCAGCAGATCAACTTACCGGAGCCGGGATGGCTACACCTTC. This rearrangement joins TRBV15 to TRBJ1-2; D is undetermined. V lost 2 bases and J 6 bases, leaving 19 bases between the germline ends. CDR1 LNHNV and CDR2 YYDKDF come from the germline V gene (reference sequence). There are 16 residues in the CDR3.

This sequence joins TRBV16 and TRBJ1-2; 7 nucleotides align to TRBD1. The CDR3 length is 13 residues. Germline CDR1 KGHSY, CDR2 FQNENV. V lost 2 bases and J lost 3; bases outside the gene matches: 0. This CDR3 is CASSQGQDYGYTF. The CDR3 DNA reads TGTGCCAGCAGCCAAGGACAGGACTATGGCTACACCTTC.

The chain carries TRBV3-1 (or the pseudogene TRBV3-2) and TRBJ1-1, with a weak D call TRBD1 (6 bases). Germline CDR1 and CDR2: LGHDT and YNNKEL (reference sequence). With 0 bases removed from V and 8 bases from J, the gap between germline ends came to 10 bases. The CDR3 extends over 13 amino acids. CDR3 in amino acids: CASSQDPQGEAFF. The DNA of the CDR3 is TGTGCCAGCAGCCAAGATCCCCAGGGGGAAGCTTTCTTT.

The gene calls are TRBV30 and TRBJ1-1; 8 bases fit TRBD1. The CDR3 spans 15 residues. Germline V CDR1 and CDR2: GTSNPN, SVGIG (reference sequence). The V and J ends lost 3 bases and 2 bases, in that order; junction bases with no gene match: 8. This CDR3 reads CAWSPGDRPNTEAFF. In DNA, the CDR3 is TGTGCCTGGAGCCCTGGGGACAGGCCCAACACTGAAGCTTTCTTT.